This T cell receptor (beta chain) appears in the sequencing data of a study of blood T cells in healthy people across ages. V lost 5 bases to trimming and J lost 2 bases, with 14 bases between them. The V gene's germline CDR1 is SNHLY and CDR2 FYNNEI. This CDR3 comprises 15 residues. Together with a sample-barcoded 5' primer, a J-beta primer mix was included in a second PCR lasting about 7 to 12 cycles. TCRdb processed the 5' RACE reads anew with MiXCR; each CDR3 protein has one entry. Among 660,000 or so distinct CDR3 sequences listed, under 70% were seen once. This clonotype was sampled from a man aged 55-75 years in good health. The rearrangement links TRBV2 to TRBJ2-3; D may be TRBD1 or TRBD2 (5 bases each). The sample consisted of blood. This CDR3 reads CASSPGPMFTDTQYF. The CDR3 nucleotides are TGTGCCAGCAGTCCGGGACCGATGTTCACAGATACGCAGTATTTT.